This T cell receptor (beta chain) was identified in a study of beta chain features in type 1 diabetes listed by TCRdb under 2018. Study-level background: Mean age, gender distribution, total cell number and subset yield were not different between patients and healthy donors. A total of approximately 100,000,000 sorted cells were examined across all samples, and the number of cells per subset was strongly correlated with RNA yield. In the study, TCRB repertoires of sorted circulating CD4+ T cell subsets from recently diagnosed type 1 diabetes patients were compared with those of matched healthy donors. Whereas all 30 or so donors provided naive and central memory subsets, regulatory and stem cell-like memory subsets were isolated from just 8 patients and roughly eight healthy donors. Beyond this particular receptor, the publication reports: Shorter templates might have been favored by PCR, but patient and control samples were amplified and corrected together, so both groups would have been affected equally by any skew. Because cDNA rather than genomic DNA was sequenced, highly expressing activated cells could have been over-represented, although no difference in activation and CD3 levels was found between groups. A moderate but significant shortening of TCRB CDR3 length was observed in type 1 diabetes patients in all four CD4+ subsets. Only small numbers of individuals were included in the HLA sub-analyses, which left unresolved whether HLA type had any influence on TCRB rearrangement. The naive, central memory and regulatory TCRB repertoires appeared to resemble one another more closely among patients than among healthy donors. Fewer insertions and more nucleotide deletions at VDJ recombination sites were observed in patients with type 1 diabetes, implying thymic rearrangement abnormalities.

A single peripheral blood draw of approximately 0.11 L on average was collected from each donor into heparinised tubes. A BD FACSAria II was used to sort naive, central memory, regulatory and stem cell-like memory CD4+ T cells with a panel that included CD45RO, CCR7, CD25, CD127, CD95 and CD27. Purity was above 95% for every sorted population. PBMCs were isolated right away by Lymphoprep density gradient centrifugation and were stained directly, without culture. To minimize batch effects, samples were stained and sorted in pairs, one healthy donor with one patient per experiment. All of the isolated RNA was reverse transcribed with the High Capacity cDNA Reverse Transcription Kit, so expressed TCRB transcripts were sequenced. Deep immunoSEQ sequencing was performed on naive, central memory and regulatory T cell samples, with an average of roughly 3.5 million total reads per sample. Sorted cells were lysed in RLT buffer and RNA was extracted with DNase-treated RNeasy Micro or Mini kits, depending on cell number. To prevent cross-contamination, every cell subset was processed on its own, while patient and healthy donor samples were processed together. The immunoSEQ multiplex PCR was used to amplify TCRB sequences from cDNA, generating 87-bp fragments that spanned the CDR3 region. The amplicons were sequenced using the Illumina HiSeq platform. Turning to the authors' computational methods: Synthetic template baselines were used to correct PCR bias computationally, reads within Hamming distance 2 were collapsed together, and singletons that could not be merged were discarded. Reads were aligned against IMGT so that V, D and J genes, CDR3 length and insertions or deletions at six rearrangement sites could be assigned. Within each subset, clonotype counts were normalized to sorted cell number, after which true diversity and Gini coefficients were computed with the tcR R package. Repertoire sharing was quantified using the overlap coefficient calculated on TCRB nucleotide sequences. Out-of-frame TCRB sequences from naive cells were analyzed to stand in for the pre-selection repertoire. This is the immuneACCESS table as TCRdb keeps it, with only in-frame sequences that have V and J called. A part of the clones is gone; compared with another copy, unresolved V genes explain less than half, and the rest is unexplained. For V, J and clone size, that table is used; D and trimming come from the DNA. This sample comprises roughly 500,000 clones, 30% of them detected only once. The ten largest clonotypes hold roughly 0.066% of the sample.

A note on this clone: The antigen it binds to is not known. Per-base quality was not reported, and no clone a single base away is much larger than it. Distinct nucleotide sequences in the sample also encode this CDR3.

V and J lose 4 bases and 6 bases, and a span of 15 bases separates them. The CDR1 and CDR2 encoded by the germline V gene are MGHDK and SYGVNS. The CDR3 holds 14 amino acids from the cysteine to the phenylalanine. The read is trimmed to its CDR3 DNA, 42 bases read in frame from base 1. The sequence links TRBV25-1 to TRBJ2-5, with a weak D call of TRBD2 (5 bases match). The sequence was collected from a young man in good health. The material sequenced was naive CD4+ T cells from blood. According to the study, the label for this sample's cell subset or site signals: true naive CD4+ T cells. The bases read TGTGCCAGCAGTGCTTCGGGGTTCCTACAGACCCAGTACTTC. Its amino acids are CASSASGFLQTQYF.